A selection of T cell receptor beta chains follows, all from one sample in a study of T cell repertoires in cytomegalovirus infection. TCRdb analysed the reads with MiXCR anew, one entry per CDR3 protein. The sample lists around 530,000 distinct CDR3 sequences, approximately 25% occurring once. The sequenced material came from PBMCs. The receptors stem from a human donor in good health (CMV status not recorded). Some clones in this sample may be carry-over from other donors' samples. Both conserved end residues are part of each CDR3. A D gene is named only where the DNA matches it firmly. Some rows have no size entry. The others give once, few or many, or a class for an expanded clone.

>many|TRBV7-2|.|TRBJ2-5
CASSRTRVDETQYF
TGTGCCAGCAGCCGGACAAGGGTTGACGAGACCCAGTACTTC
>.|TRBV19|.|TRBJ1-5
CASSTYYQPQHF
TGTGCCAGTAGTACCTACTATCAGCCCCAGCATTTT
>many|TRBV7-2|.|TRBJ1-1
CASSLLTGAKWAFF
TGTGCCAGCAGCCTTTTGACAGGAGCTAAATGGGCTTTCTTT
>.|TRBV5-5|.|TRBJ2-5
CASSLSSVEETQYF
TGTGCCAGCAGCTTGTCATCTGTTGAAGAGACCCAGTACTTC
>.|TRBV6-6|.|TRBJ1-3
CASSPTLGGNTIYF
TGTGCCAGCAGTCCCACCCTGGGAGGAAACACCATATATTTT
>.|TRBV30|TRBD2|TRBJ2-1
CACERDGLF
TGTGCCTGCGAGCGGGATGGCCTCTTC
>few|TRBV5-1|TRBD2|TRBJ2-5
CASSTRLAGASGTQYF
TGCGCCAGCAGCACCAGACTAGCGGGAGCTAGCGGGACCCAGTACTTC
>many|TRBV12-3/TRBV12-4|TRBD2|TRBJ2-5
CASGRLAGREETQYF
TGTGCCAGTGGAAGACTAGCGGGACGGGAAGAGACCCAGTACTTC
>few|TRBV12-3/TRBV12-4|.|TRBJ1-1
CASSPPNRNTEAFF
TGTGCCAGCAGTCCGCCCAACAGGAACACTGAAGCTTTCTTT
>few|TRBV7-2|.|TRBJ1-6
CASSLAGFNSPLHF
TGTGCCAGCAGCTTAGCAGGGTTCAATTCACCCCTCCACTTT
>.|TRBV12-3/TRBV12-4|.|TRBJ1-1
CASSPQQGRAFF
TGTGCCAGCAGCCCACAGCAGGGTCGGGCTTTCTTT
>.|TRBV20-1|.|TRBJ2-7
CSARDHQGLSYEQYF
TGCAGTGCTAGAGACCATCAGGGACTGAGCTACGAGCAGTACTTC
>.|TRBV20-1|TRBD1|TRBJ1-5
CSARVTGSHQPQHF
TGCAGTGCTAGGGTGACAGGGTCCCACCAGCCCCAGCATTTT
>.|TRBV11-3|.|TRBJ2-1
CASSPRLVALGYNEQFF
TGTGCCAGCAGCCCCCGACTAGTTGCCCTTGGGTACAATGAGCAGTTCTTC
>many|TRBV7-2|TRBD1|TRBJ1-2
CASIGTAYGYTF
TGTGCCAGCATCGGGACAGCCTATGGCTACACCTTC
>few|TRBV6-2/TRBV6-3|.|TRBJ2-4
CASVGTARNTGAKNIQYF
TGTGCCAGCGTCGGGACCGCTCGTAATACGGGAGCCAAAAACATTCAGTACTTC
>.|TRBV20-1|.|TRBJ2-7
CSASSRNGPVKEQYF
TGCAGTGCTAGTTCTCGGAATGGGCCAGTGAAAGAGCAGTACTTC
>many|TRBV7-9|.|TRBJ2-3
CALTGGSIDTQYF
TGTGCCCTAACCGGCGGTAGCATCGATACGCAGTATTTT
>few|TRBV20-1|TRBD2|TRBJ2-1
CSARESPTSGRPSSYNEQFF
TGCAGTGCTAGAGAATCCCCCACTAGCGGGAGGCCGAGCTCCTACAATGAGCAGTTCTTC
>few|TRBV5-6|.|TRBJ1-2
CASSLVIAGDGYTF
TGTGCCAGCAGCTTGGTCATCGCCGGAGACGGCTACACCTTC
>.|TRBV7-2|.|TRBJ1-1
CASSLPQVQVAFF
TGTGCCAGCAGCTTGCCCCAGGTTCAGGTAGCTTTCTTT
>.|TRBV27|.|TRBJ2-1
CASSTSLGYNEQFF
.
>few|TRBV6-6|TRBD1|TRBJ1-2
CASIPLQGTAYGYTF
TGTGCCAGCATTCCCCTACAAGGGACAGCCTATGGCTACACCTTC
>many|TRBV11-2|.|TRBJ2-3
CASSAGRIGTDTQYF
TGTGCCAGCAGCGCAGGGAGGATAGGCACAGATACGCAGTATTTT
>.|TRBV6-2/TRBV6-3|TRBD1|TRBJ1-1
CASSYSGTGTEAFF
TGTGCCAGCAGTTACTCGGGGACAGGGACTGAAGCTTTCTTT
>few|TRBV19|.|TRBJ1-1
CASNPFGQGWTEAFF
TGTGCCAGTAACCCCTTCGGGCAGGGCTGGACTGAAGCTTTCTTT
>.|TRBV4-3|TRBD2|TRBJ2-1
CASSQGLAGAYEQFF
TGCGCCAGCAGCCAGGGCCTAGCGGGAGCCTATGAGCAGTTCTTC
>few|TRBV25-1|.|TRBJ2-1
CASSELREGYNEQFF
TGTGCCAGCAGTGAATTAAGAGAGGGATACAATGAGCAGTTCTTC